This entry lists 21 T cell receptor beta chains sequenced from one sample in a study of CD8+ T cells in alopecia areata. As to treatment: oral pan-JAK inhibitor, 5-10 mg twice daily. The sequencing template was cDNA reverse transcribed from extracted RNA. The table came from immunoSEQ multiplex PCR; TCRdb's copy has only in-frame clones and leaves some out. The sample lists some 240,000 clones, about 57% occurring once. This specimen was CD4+ T cells sorted from blood, taken at week 4, from a patient treated with tofacitinib. These receptors originate from a human donor with alopecia areata.

The chain employs TRBV15 and TRBJ1-2; D unresolved. Germline loops: CDR1 LNHNV, CDR2 YYDKDF (reference sequence). The CDR3 consists of 13 residues. The ends were cut back, 0 bases at V and 9 bases at J, with 11 bases in the middle. The CDR3 sequence: CATSRDHRGSYTF. The CDR3 DNA sequence: TGTGCCACCAGCAGAGATCATAGAGGAAGCTACACCTTC.

This chain links TRBV9 with TRBJ2-1; D is uncertain. In germline, CDR1 is SGDLS, CDR2 YYNGEE. V was shortened by 0 bases and J by 10 bases, with 17 bases between the two germline ends. This CDR3 region has 15 residues. The CDR3 nucleotides read TGTGCCAGCAGCGTAGGCAGGTTTGGGCTCGGGGAGCAGTTCTTC. Its protein product is CASSVGRFGLGEQFF.

The rearrangement uses TRBV6-5 and TRBJ2-7, with D hard to call. Per germline, CDR1 MNHEY and CDR2 SVGAGI. The CDR3 loop spans 14 amino acids. Deletions cut 6 bases from V and 2 bases from J, with 14 bases between. The CDR3 loop is CASRRRLRTYEQYF. For the CDR3, the DNA is TGTGCCAGCAGGAGAAGACTGCGGACCTACGAGCAGTACTTC.

The V and J genes are TRBV30 and TRBJ1-1; D unclear. From germline, CDR1 is GTSNPN and CDR2 SVGIG (reference sequence). V was shortened by 5 bases and J by 0 bases, with 16 bases between the two germline ends. The CDR3 loop spans 15 amino acids. In DNA, the CDR3 is TGTGCCTGGGAAACACCCGGGGTAATGAACACTGAAGCTTTCTTT. Protein: CAWETPGVMNTEAFF.

The chain joins TRBV29-1 to TRBJ1-2; TRBD1 agrees at 7 bases. V lost 0 bases, J lost 0 bases, and 7 bases stayed unmatched. This CDR3 has 16 residues. Germline CDR1 is SQVTM and CDR2 is ANQGSEA. In DNA, the CDR3 is TGCAGCGTTGAAGATTGGGGGACAGCGACTAACTATGGCTACACCTTC. The encoded protein is CSVEDWGTATNYGYTF.

This sequence joins TRBV29-1 and TRBJ2-3; D possibly corresponds to TRBD2 (5 bases). The CDR3 runs 13 residues. In germline, CDR1 is SQVTM, CDR2 ANQGSEA. Trimming pared 3 bases from V and 6 bases from J, leaving 13 bases between. The CDR3 loop reads CSVDSLVGDTQYF. In DNA, the CDR3 is TGCAGCGTTGATTCACTAGTCGGCGATACGCAGTATTTT.

Only a few counts were recorded for this clone. This chain links TRBV14 with TRBJ1-2; D possibly corresponds to TRBD1 (5 bases). The CDR3 totals 12 residues. Deletions cut 0 bases from V and 6 bases from J, with 5 bases between. The germline V gene encodes CDR1 SGHDN and CDR2 FVKESK. CDR3 DNA: TGTGCCAGCAGCCAAGAGACAGATGGCTACACCTTC. It is translated as CASSQETDGYTF.

This rearrangement joins TRBV25-1 to TRBJ1-1, with D unresolved. There are 14 residues in the CDR3. The germline CDR1 and CDR2 sequences are MGHDK and SYGVNS. The V gene lost 1 base and the J gene lost 4 bases, with 10 bases spanning the gap. CDR3 region: CASSEFGGITEAFF. CDR3 DNA sequence: TGTGCCAGCAGTGAATTCGGCGGGATCACTGAAGCTTTCTTT.

The rearrangement joins TRBV11-2 to TRBJ1-1; D is undetermined. There are 13 residues in the CDR3. Trimming took 4 bases from V and 8 from J, leaving 14 bases between them. Germline CDR1 reads SGHAT; CDR2 reads FQNNGV. DNA of the CDR3: TGTGCCAGCAGCTCAGCGACGCGACCCGAAGCTTTCTTT. This encodes CASSSATRPEAFF. The full variable domain, rest sourced from reference TRBV11-2 and TRBJ1-1, is EAGVAQSPRYKIIEKRQSVAFWCNPISGHATLYWYQQILGQGPKLLIQFQNNGVVDDSQLPKDRFSAERLKGVDSTLKIQPAKLEDSAVYLCASSSATRPEAFFGQGTRLTVV.

J is TRBJ2-7 and V is TRBV5-1; the match to TRBD2 covers 12 bases. In germline, CDR1 is SGHRS, CDR2 YFSETQ. The CDR3 length is 16 residues. After removal of 3 bases from V and 0 bases from J, the junction contained 4 bases not matched to a gene. The CDR3 spells CASSSSTSGGSYEQYF. The CDR3 DNA reads as TGCGCCAGCAGCTCTTCGACTAGCGGGGGCTCCTACGAGCAGTACTTC.

The chain has TRBV7-2 and TRBJ2-2; D is undetermined. Trimming shortened V by 5 bases and J by 2 bases, and 9 bases separated the two germline ends. The CDR3 extends over 14 amino acids. The germline V gene encodes CDR1 SGHTA and CDR2 FQGNSA. DNA for the CDR3: TGTGCCAGCAGCCATTACAAAAACACCGGGGAGCTGTTTTTT. This translates into CASSHYKNTGELFF. Filled out from reference TRBV7-2 and TRBJ2-2, the complete variable domain reads GAGVSQSPSNKVTEKGKDVELRCDPISGHTALYWYRQSLGQGLEFLIYFQGNSAPDKSGLPSDRFSAERTGGSVSTLTIQRTQQEDSAVYLCASSHYKNTGELFFGEGSRLTVL.

This chain uses TRBV5-1 with TRBJ2-4; 12 nucleotides line up with TRBD2. This CDR3 is 19 amino acids long. Germline V gene data show CDR1 as SGHRS and CDR2 as YFSETQ. J lost 0 bases, V lost 2 bases, and 9 bases had no gene match. CDR3 loop: CASSFPTSGGDLAKNIQYF. CDR3 nucleotides: TGCGCCAGCAGCTTTCCGACTAGCGGGGGAGACTTAGCCAAAAACATTCAGTACTTC.

This sequence joins TRBV11-1 and TRBJ2-7; no clear D gene. Trimming shortened V by 7 bases and J by 4 bases, and 11 bases separated the two germline ends. CDR1 is SGHAT and CDR2 is FQDESV in the germline V gene (reference sequence). The CDR3 contains 12 residues. The CDR3, as DNA: TGTGCCAGCAACGATGATAAGTACGAGCAGTACTTC. Translation: CASNDDKYEQYF.

This clone was recorded a few times. The V call is TRBV20-1, the J call TRBJ1-4; no reliable D call. V lost 5 bases, J lost 4 bases, and 2 bases lay in between. From germline, CDR1 is DFQATT and CDR2 SNEGSKA (reference sequence). The CDR3 consists of 10 residues. The CDR3 sequence is CSAYNEKLFF. In DNA form, the CDR3 reads TGCAGTGCTTATAATGAAAAACTGTTTTTT.

This clone was observed once. The J gene is TRBJ2-7, the V gene TRBV5-6; D gene unclear. The CDR3 extends over 11 amino acids. The V gene's germline CDR1 is SGHDT and CDR2 YYEEEE. Trimming left V 0 bases short and J 5 bases short, with 3 bases between. CDR3 coding DNA: TGTGCCAGCAGCTTGGTCAACGAGCAGTACTTC. Encoded protein: CASSLVNEQYF.

This rearrangement joins TRBV5-6 to TRBJ1-2; D gene uncertain. The CDR3 has 12 residues. Trimming left V 4 bases short and J 7 bases short, with 11 bases between. Germline lookup yields CDR1 SGHDT and CDR2 YYEEEE. CDR3 region: CASSPGSLGYTF. DNA for the CDR3: TGTGCCAGCAGCCCCGGATCCCTTGGCTACACCTTC.

The CDR3 nucleotides read TGTGCCAGTAAAGGGACTCAGTACAATGAGCAGTTCTTC. It translates to CASKGTQYNEQFF. The chain has TRBV19 and TRBJ2-1, with D possibly TRBD2 on 6 matching bases. The CDR3 has 13 amino acids. The germline V and J ends were trimmed by 7 bases and 4 bases, with 11 bases remaining between them. Germline-derived CDR1 and CDR2 are LNHDA and SQIVND (reference sequence).

The table lists this clone with a few counts. The J gene is TRBJ1-1, the V gene TRBV10-3, with D perhaps TRBD1 (5 bases). This CDR3 comprises 13 residues. Germline CDR1 and CDR2: ENHRY and SYGVKD. V was cut by 8 bases and J by 1 base, with 11 bases left in between. In DNA form, the CDR3 reads TGTGCCATCGGGGCGGGGAAGAACACTGAAGCTTTCTTT. This gives the protein CAIGAGKNTEAFF.

This sequence joins TRBV5-6 and TRBJ1-2; possible D gene TRBD1, 6 bases. The germline V gene has CDR1 SGHDT and CDR2 YYEEEE. The CDR3 has 13 residues. V was pared by 5 bases and J by 2 bases, with 10 bases between. CDR3 coding DNA: TGTGCCAGCAGAATGACAGGCAACTATGGCTACACCTTC. It encodes CASRMTGNYGYTF. The entire variable domain, with the rest obtained from reference TRBV5-6 and TRBJ1-2, is as follows: DAGVTQSPTHLIKTRGQQVTLRCSPKSGHDTVSWYQQALGQGPQFIFQYYEEEERQRGNFPDRFSGHQFPNYSSELNVNALLLGDSALYLCASRMTGNYGYTFGSGTRLTVV.

This clone was picked up a small number of times. The CDR3 nucleotides are TGCGCCAGCAGCTTACGTGGACTCGAGGTAGATACGCAGTATTTT. This translates into CASSLRGLEVDTQYF. The chain carries TRBV5-1 and TRBJ2-3, with TRBD2 as a possible D gene (5 bases). The CDR3 contains 15 residues. V was shortened by 2 bases and J by 5 bases, with 15 bases between the two germline ends. Germline lookup yields CDR1 SGHRS and CDR2 YFSETQ.

Of note for this clone: Germline and junction disagree at one end, which may indicate a read error. V and J are TRBV2 and TRBJ1-5; a possible D gene is TRBD1 (5 bases). Germline-derived CDR1 and CDR2 are SNHLY and FYNNEI. CDR3 length: 15 residues. CDR3: CASREGTLSNQPQHF. DNA for the CDR3: TGTGCCAGCAGGGAAGGGACCCTAAGCAATCAGCCCCAGCATTTT.